This entry features one T cell receptor (beta chain) sequence. The read ends 3 residues before the CDR3 terminus; that terminus is restored from the germline J gene. Germline-derived CDR1 and CDR2 are SGHAT and FQNNGV. The CDR3 has 15 residues. The V gene end was trimmed by 6 bases and the J gene end by 4 bases; junction bases not matched to a gene: 10. The data are from a study of T cells in women clearing cervical HPV infection. Clones were read by immunoSEQ multiplex PCR, and TCRdb kept only the in-frame ones, dropping some. In all, the sample yields about 24,000 clones. This clonotype originated in a woman aged 18 to 69 with a cervical HPV16 infection that either progressed to CIN3+ or cleared (not recorded which). The V gene is TRBV11-2, the J gene TRBJ1-2, with 8 bases matching TRBD1. What was sequenced was blood buffy coat. The CDR3 sequence is CASRGTRGRTYGYTF. The sequenced CDR3 bases are TGTGCCAGCAGGGGGACCAGGGGGCGCACCTATGGC.